The 3 T cell receptor beta chains below were found in one sample sequenced in a study of response to subunit inactivated influenza vaccine. TCRdb re-derived calls from the RT-PCR reads in MiXCR, one entry per CDR3 protein. Counted here are 200,000 to 300,000 distinct CDR3 sequences, 9.5% to 15% occurring once; the ten biggest clones make up 7.8%. The sequencing used non-naive T cells sorted from PBMCs, collected around 14 days before vaccination. These receptors were collected from a man aged 50 or older who received an inactivated influenza vaccine.

In DNA, the CDR3 is TGCGCCAGCAACATGGGGGCTAGCGGCACAGATACGCAGTATTTT. Translation gives CASNMGASGTDTQYF. The rearrangement uses TRBV5-1 and TRBJ2-3, with D perhaps given as TRBD1 or TRBD2 (6 bases each). V lost 6 bases and J 1 base, leaving 15 bases between the germline ends. CDR1 SGHRS and CDR2 YFSETQ come from the germline V gene. The CDR3 contains 15 residues.

This rearrangement joins TRBV7-8 to TRBJ2-1; the D call may be TRBD1 or TRBD2 (6 bases each). Germline V gives CDR1 SGHVS, CDR2 FQNEAQ. V shed 5 bases and J shed 2 bases, with 13 bases lying between them. The CDR3 covers 15 residues. Here the CDR3 DNA reads TGTGCCAGCAGCCTTAGGAGGGACACCTACAATGAGCAGTTCTTC. Residues: CASSLRRDTYNEQFF.

This clonotype has just a few counts. V and J are TRBV3-1 and TRBJ1-1, with TRBD1 as a possible D gene (5 bases). CDR3 length: 16 amino acids. Per the germline V gene, CDR1 is LGHDT and CDR2 is YNNKEL (reference sequence). Trimming removed 6 bases at V and 0 bases at J, with 17 bases between. As DNA, the CDR3 is TGTGCCAGCAGGGACACACTTCTTCATCTGAACACTGAAGCTTTCTTT. Translation gives CASRDTLLHLNTEAFF. Supplemented by reference TRBV3-1 and TRBJ1-1, the full variable domain reads DTAVSQTPKYLVTQMGNDKSIKCEQNLGHDTMYWYKQDSKKFLKIMFSYNNKELIINETVPNRFSPKSPDKAHLNLHINSLELGDSAVYFCASRDTLLHLNTEAFFGQGTRLTVV.